The clone carrying this T cell receptor beta chain was recorded a few times. Its antigen is undetermined. This entry belongs to a study of OX40 agonist ivuxolimab in advanced cancers. Across the whole study: Dose-escalation patients had hepatocellular carcinoma, melanoma, renal cell or head and neck cancer.

General study findings and limits: Antigen targets of the expanded peripheral T cells went undetermined.

The V and J ends lost 5 bases and 3 bases respectively, with 13 bases between them. CDR1 SGHAT and CDR2 FQNNGV come from the germline V gene. The CDR3 contains 15 residues. Data came from immunoSEQ multiplex PCR; TCRdb stores just in-frame clones and leaves some out. Among nearly 80,000 clones listed, around four fifths were seen once. The sample consisted of CD4+ or CD8+ T cells sorted from blood, taken in a trial of the OX40 agonist ivuxolimab. The V and J genes are TRBV11-2 and TRBJ1-4; no clear D gene. The sequence was obtained from an adult with an advanced solid tumor such as melanoma, head and neck, liver or kidney cancer. CDR3 residues: CASSARPGSNEKLFF. The CDR3 DNA is TGTGCCAGCAGCGCTAGACCGGGGTCTAATGAAAAACTGTTTTTT.